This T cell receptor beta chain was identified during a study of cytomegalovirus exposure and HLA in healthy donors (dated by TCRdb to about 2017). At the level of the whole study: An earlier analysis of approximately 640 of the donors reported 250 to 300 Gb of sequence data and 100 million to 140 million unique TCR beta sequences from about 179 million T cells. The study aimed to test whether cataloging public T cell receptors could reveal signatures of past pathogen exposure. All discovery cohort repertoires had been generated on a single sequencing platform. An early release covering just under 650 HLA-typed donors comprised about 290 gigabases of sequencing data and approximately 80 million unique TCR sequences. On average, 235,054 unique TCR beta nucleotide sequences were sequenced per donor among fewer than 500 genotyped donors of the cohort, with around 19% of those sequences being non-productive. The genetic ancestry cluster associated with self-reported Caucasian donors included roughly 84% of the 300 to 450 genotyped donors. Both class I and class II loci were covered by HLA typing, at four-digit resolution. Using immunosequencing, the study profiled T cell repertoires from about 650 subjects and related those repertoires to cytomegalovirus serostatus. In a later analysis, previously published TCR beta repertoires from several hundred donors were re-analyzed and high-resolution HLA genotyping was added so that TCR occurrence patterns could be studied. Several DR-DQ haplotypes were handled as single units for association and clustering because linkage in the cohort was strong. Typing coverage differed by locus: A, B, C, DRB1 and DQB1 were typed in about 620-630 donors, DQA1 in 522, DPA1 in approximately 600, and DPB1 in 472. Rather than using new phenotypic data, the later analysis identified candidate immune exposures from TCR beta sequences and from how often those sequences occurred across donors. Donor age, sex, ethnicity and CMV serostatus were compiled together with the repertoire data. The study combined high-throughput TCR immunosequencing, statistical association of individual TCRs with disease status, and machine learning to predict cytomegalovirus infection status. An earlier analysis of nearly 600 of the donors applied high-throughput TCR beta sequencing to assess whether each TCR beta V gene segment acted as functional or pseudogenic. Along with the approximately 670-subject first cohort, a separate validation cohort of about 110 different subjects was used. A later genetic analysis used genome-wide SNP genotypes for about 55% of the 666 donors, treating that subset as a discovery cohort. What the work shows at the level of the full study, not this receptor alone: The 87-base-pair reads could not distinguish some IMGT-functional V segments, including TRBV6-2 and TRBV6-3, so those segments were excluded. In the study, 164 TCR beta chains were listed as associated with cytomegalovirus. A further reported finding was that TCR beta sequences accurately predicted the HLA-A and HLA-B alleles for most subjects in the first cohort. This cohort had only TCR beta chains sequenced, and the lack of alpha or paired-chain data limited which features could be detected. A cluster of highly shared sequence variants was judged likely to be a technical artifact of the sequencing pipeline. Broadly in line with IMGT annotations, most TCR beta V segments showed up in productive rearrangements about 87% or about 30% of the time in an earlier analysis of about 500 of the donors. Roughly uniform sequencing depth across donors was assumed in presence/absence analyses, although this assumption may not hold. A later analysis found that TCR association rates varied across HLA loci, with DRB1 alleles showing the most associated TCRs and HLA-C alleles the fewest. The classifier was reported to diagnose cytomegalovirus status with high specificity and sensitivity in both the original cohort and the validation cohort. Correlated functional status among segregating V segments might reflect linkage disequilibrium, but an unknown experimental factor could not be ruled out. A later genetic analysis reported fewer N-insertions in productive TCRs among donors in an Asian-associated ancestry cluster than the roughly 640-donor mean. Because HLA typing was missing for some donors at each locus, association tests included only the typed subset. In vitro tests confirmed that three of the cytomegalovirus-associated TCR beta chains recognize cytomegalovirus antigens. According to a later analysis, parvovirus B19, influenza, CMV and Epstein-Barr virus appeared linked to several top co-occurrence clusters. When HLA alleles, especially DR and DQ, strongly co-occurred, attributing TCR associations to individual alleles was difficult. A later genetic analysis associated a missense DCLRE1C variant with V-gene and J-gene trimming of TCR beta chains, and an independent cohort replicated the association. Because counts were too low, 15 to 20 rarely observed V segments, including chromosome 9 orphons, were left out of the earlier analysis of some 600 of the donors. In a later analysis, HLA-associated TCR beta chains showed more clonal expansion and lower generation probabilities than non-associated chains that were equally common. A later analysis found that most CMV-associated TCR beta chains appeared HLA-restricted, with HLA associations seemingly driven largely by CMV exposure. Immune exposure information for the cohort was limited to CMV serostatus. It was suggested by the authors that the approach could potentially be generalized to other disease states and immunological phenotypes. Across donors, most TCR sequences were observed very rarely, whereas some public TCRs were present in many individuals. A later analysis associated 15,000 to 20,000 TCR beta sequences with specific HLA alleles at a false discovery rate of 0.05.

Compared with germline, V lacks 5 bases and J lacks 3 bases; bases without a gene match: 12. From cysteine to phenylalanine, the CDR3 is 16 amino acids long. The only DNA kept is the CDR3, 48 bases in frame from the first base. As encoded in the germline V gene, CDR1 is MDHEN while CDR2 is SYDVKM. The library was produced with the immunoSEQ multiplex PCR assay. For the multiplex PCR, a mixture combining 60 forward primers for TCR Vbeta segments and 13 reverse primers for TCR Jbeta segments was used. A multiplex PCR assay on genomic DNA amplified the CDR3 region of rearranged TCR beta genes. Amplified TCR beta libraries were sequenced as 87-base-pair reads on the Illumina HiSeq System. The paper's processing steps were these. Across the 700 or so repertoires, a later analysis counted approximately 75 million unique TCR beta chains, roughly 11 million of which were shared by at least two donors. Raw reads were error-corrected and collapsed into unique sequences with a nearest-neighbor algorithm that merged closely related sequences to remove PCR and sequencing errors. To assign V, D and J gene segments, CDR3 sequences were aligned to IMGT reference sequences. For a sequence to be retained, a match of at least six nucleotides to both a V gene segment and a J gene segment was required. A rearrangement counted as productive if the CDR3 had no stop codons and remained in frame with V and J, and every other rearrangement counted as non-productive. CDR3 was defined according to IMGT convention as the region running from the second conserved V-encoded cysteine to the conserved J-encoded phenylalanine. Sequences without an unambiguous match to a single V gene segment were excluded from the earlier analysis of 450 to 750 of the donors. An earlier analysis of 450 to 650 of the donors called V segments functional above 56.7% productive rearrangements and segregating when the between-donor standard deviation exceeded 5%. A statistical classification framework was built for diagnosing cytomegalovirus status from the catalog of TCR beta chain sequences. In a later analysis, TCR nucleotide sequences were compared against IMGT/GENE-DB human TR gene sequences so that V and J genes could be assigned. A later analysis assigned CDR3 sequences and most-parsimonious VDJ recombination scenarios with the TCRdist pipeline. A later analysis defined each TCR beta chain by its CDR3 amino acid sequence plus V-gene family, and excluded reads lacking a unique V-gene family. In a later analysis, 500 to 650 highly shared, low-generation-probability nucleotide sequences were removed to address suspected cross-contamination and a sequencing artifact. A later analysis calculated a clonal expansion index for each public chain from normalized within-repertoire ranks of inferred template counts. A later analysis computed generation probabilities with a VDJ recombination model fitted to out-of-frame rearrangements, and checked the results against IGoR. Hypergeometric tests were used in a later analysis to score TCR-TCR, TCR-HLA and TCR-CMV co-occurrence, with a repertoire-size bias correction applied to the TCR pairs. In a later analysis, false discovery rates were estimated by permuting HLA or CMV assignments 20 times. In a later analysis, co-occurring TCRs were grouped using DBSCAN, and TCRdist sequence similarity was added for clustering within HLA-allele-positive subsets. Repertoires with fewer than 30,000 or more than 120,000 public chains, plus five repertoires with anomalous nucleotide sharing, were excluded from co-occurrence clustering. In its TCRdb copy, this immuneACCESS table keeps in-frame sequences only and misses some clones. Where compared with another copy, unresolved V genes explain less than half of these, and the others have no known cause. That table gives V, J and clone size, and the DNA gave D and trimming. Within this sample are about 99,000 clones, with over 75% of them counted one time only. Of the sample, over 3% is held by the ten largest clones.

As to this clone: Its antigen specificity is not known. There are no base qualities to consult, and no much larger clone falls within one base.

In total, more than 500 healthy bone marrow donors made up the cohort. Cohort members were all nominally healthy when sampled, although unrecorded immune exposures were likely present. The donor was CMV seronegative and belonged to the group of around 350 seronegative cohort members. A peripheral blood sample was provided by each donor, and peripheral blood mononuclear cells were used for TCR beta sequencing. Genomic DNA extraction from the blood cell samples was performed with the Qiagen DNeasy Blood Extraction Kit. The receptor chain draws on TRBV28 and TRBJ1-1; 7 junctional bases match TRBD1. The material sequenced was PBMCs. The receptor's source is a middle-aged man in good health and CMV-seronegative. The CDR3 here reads CASSQTGPQGYTEAFF. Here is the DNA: TGTGCCAGCAGTCAGACAGGGCCCCAGGGGTACACTGAAGCTTTCTTT.